This T cell receptor (beta chain) was documented in a study of cytomegalovirus exposure and HLA in healthy donors. Study-level findings and limits: Sequencing depth roughly uniform across donors was assumed in presence/absence analyses. In a later analysis, TCR beta V- and J-gene trimming was associated with a missense DCLRE1C variant. Altogether, 160 or so TCR beta chains were recorded as cytomegalovirus-associated.

The V and J ends lost 5 bases and 3 bases respectively, with 16 bases between them. This CDR3 spans 15 amino acids. Germline lookup yields CDR1 MDHEN and CDR2 SYDVKM. Donors likely had unrecorded immune exposures despite being nominally healthy when sampled. Amplification used 60 Vbeta primers and 13 Jbeta primers. Profiled with immunoSEQ multiplex PCR; TCRdb holds only in-frame clones, not every one. In the table there are 190,000 or so clones, approximately 82% of which are singletons. To note about this clone: The antigen is undetermined.

The specimen was PBMCs. The V and J genes are TRBV28 and TRBJ1-2; TRBD1 is a possible D gene (6 bases). The clonotype comes from a woman in her 50s in good health and CMV-seropositive. The CDR3 loop reads CASSTSGVRDYGYTF. The CDR3 nucleotides read TGTGCCAGCAGTACTTCAGGGGTTAGGGACTATGGCTACACCTTC.